The clone carrying this T cell receptor (beta chain) was observed a single time. This specimen belongs to a study of blood T cell repertoires in COVID-19. Across the study: From the United States, Italy and Spain came samples of acute and convalescent COVID-19. T cells, B-cell-depleted T cells, or PBMCs provided the cDNA or gDNA that served as material.

Original processing methods: Counts of nucleated cells, estimated from reference gene primer amplification, were obtained. Sequenced by immunoSEQ multiplex PCR; TCRdb stores in-frame clones only, minus some. V, J and clone size are those of that table, while D and trimming were read from the DNA. This sample has around 150,000 clones, with 80% to 85% found just once. Germline V CDR1 and CDR2: MDHEN, SYDVKM. The CDR3 sequence is 14 residues long. The V end was cut by 3 bases, the J end by 1 base, with 6 bases between. The sequenced sample consisted of peripheral blood. The chain employs TRBV28 and TRBJ2-2; no definite D call. This sequence was found in an older woman with acute or convalescent COVID-19. CDR3 sequence (DNA): TGTGCCAGCAGTTTGGAGCAGAACACCGGGGAGCTGTTTTTT. It is translated as CASSLEQNTGELFF.